What follows is one T cell receptor (beta chain) and its context. What it recognizes is unknown. The source of the sample is a study of T cell repertoires in ileal Crohn's disease. Findings of the study overall: All patients with clonality above 26.8% had endoscopic recurrence. Compared with CD4 T cells, sorted CD8 cells carried more expanded clones.

The CDR3 sequence is 16 residues long. Germline lookup yields CDR1 SGHNT and CDR2 YENEEA. V shed 5 bases and J 0 bases; nucleotides not matched to a gene: 8. TCRB immunosequencing input was roughly 500 nanograms of biopsy DNA per sample. Here immunoSEQ multiplex PCR was the method, and the copy in TCRdb shows in-frame clones only, minus some. Of about 62,000 clones detected, roughly 91% appear once; the ten largest clones hold around 2.1%. Time point in this sample: neoterminal ileum biopsy at postoperative endoscopy, about 6 months after surgery. The chain couples TRBV11-3 to TRBJ2-3; 7 positions agree with TRBD1. Sequencing was done on a sample of ileal tissue. This TCR was recovered from an adult with Crohn's disease. The CDR3 nucleotides read TGTGCCAGCAGCAGAAGAGGGACAGCTAGCACAGATACGCAGTATTTT. It yields the protein CASSRRGTASTDTQYF. The full variable domain, with the rest looked up from reference TRBV11-3 and TRBJ2-3, is EAGVVQSPRYKIIEKKQPVAFWCNPISGHNTLYWYLQNLGQGPELLIRYENEEAVDDSQLPKDRFSAERLKGVDSTLKIQPAELGDSAVYLCASSRRGTASTDTQYFGPGTRLTVL.